This T cell receptor beta chain was found in a study of CD8 T cells in ankylosing spondylitis listed by TCRdb under 2017. Looking at the study overall: The study profiled T cell receptor beta repertoires in healthy donors and ankylosing spondylitis patients to find disease-linked TCR variants. The whole study cohort included under 140 healthy donors and about two dozen ankylosing spondylitis patients. Peripheral blood was sampled, and synovial fluid was also collected from ankylosing spondylitis patients.

This clonotype was seen a handful of times. Its binding antigen is unknown. Base qualities are missing; no much larger clone stands one base away. Inclusive of the bounding cysteine and phenylalanine, the CDR3 is 16 residues long. CDR3 DNA is the only sequence kept; it has 48 bases, read in frame from the first base. Trimming costs V 4 bases and J 3 bases, and their ends lie 18 bases apart. The instrument was an Illumina HiSeq 2500. Quantitative 5'-RACE with molecular barcodes was the method used to prepare the TCR beta libraries. The authors processed their data as follows. A new computational method based on a probabilistic model of VDJ rearrangement was used to identify disease-linked TCR variants. The raw public reads went through TCRdb reprocessing: fastp at Q25, MiXCR clone calling, in-frame beta chains kept. Entries that share a CDR3 protein sequence are merged under the most common genes and DNA. TCRdb's processing, not the authors', yielded these V and J calls. The sample profile shows 150,000 to 250,000 distinct CDR3 sequences; 10% to 15% of them were found once. Clones ranked in the top ten supply 15% to 20% of the sample.

What the work shows at the level of the full study, not this receptor alone: Blood from ankylosing spondylitis patients appeared to be characterized by a TCR beta motif made up of about 8 highly homologous amino acid variants. Significant enrichment of the disease-linked clones was reported in matched synovial fluid samples from ankylosing spondylitis patients. Some TCR beta motif variants had previously been reported in synovial fluid and blood of reactive arthritis patients, which suggested common disease-initiation mechanisms. The disease-linked clones had a CD8+ phenotype and were found at relatively low frequencies in peripheral blood.

The receptor comes from a male donor with ankylosing spondylitis or in good health (not recorded which). This receptor chain uses TRBV12-3 or TRBV12-4 and TRBJ1-2; the D gene cannot be resolved reliably. Sequencing was performed on blood, either unsorted or a sorted T cell fraction (not recorded which). The CDR3 amino acid sequence is: CASSSGPSYRDYGYTF. The nucleotides are TGTGCCAGCAGTTCCGGCCCATCGTACAGAGACTATGGCTACACCTTC.